The next 28 T cell receptor beta chains were all read from a single sample in a study of radiation and T cells in renal cell carcinoma. Noted time point: baseline pretreatment blood. This sample's treatment: 15 Gy SBRT to primary tumor, nephrectomy 4 weeks later. Method: immunoSEQ multiplex PCR; TCRdb's copy keeps in-frame clones and lacks some. This sample has 130,000 or so clones, with 70% to 90% found just once. This sample comprised blood, obtained from a patient whose treatment included radiotherapy and nephrectomy. The receptors were gathered from a woman aged 50 to 60 with renal cell carcinoma.

The chain links TRBV7-2 to TRBJ2-3; TRBD1 matches at 8 bases. Trimming removed 5 bases from V and 4 bases from J; junction bases left unmatched: 5. The CDR3 spans 14 residues. The germline V gene encodes CDR1 SGHTA and CDR2 FQGNSA. CDR3 residues: CASSQGQGSDTQYF. In DNA form, the CDR3 reads TGTGCCAGCAGCCAAGGACAGGGCTCAGATACGCAGTATTTT.

The V and J genes are TRBV10-3 and TRBJ1-2; 9 nucleotides agree with TRBD1. Germline CDR1 ENHRY, CDR2 SYGVKD. J lost 14 bases, V lost 3 bases, and 4 bases had no gene match. The CDR3 consists of 11 residues. Written as DNA, the CDR3 is TGTGCCATCAGTGACGGGACAGGGCGTACCTTC. This encodes CAISDGTGRTF.

The chain carries TRBV6-5 and TRBJ2-1; D remains ambiguous. The V and J ends lost 0 bases and 1 base respectively, with 7 bases between them. Germline V lookup: CDR1 MNHEY, CDR2 SVGAGI. CDR3 size: 15 residues. The CDR3 coding sequence is TGTGCCAGCAGTTACTCGCCTGAATCCTACAATGAGCAGTTCTTC. It specifies CASSYSPESYNEQFF.

The J gene is TRBJ2-1, the V gene TRBV29-1, with 13 bases fitting TRBD2. CDR1 is SQVTM, CDR2 ANQGSEA, per germline. V shed 5 bases and J 7 bases; nucleotides not matched to a gene: 5. The CDR3 is 14 amino acids. CDR3 sequence reads: CSVRLAGGSNEQFF. CDR3 sequence (DNA): TGCAGCGTTCGACTAGCGGGAGGCTCGAATGAGCAGTTCTTC.

V gene TRBV29-1 combines with J gene TRBJ2-5; D is uncertain. The V end was cut by 6 bases, the J end by 5 bases, with 16 bases between. Germline lookup yields CDR1 SQVTM and CDR2 ANQGSEA. The CDR3 loop spans 13 amino acids. This CDR3 reads CSVALRLSETQYF. CDR3 DNA sequence: TGCAGCGTCGCCCTCAGGTTAAGCGAGACCCAGTACTTC.

The V gene is TRBV19, the J gene TRBJ1-2, with TRBD1 matching 7 bases. This CDR3 comprises 14 residues. The junction had 4 bases not matched to a gene; V was cut back by 3 bases and J by 3 bases. The V gene's germline CDR1 is LNHDA and CDR2 SQIVND (reference sequence). CDR3 in DNA: TGTGCCAGTAGTATTGGAGGGGGCCACTATGGCTACACCTTC. Protein: CASSIGGGHYGYTF.

This clone was observed a single time. V gene TRBV4-1 combines with J gene TRBJ1-6, with 7 bases lining up with TRBD1. Trimming at V came to 2 bases and at J to 8 bases, leaving 15 bases not matched to a gene. Germline CDR1 reads MGHRA; CDR2 reads YSYEKL. CDR3 length: 18 residues. Here the CDR3 reads CASSQYHRGLLSHSPLHF. In DNA form, the CDR3 reads TGCGCCAGCAGCCAATATCACAGGGGTCTCCTCAGCCATTCACCCCTCCACTTT.

The chain's CDR3 is CAWSRPSGSGETQYF. Written as DNA, the CDR3 is TGTGCCTGGTCCCGGCCTAGCGGGTCCGGGGAGACCCAGTACTTC. The chain is built from TRBV30 and TRBJ2-5, with 8 nucleotides matching TRBD2. Germline assignment: CDR1 GTSNPN and CDR2 SVGIG (reference sequence). V trimming: 5 bases; J trimming: 5 bases; junction bases outside the gene matches: 13. There are 15 residues in the CDR3.

The CDR3: CASSQGSRETQYF. CDR3 nucleotide sequence: TGCGCCAGCAGCCAGGGGAGTAGAGAGACCCAGTACTTC. V usage is TRBV5-1 and J usage is TRBJ2-5; D might be TRBD1 (6 bases). Trimming took 4 bases from V and 4 from J, leaving 11 bases between them. The CDR3 length is 13 residues. CDR1 and CDR2 (germline): SGHRS, YFSETQ.

This rearrangement joins TRBV7-2 to TRBJ1-3, with D possibly matching TRBD1 (5 bases). Trimming took off 5 bases at V and 4 bases at J, with 15 bases between the two ends. Germline V gene data show CDR1 as SGHTA and CDR2 as FQGNSA. This CDR3 spans 15 amino acids. Written as DNA, the CDR3 is TGTGCCAGCAGCCGAACGGCGGGGGGAGGAAACACCATATATTTT. Encoded protein: CASSRTAGGGNTIYF.

This chain joins TRBV7-2 and TRBJ2-7; 7 positions match TRBD1. The ends lost 4 bases at V and 3 bases at J; junction bases unmatched: 3. The germline V gene has CDR1 SGHTA and CDR2 FQGNSA. This CDR3 comprises 13 residues. The CDR3 reads CASSSDRRYEQYF. CDR3 bases: TGTGCCAGCAGCTCGGACAGGCGCTACGAGCAGTACTTC.

DNA of the CDR3: TGTGCCGGGGCCGTGGGACAGAGGAATTCACCCCTCCACTTT. This translates into CAGAVGQRNSPLHF. The genes are TRBV2 and TRBJ1-6; TRBD1 matches at 7 bases. J gave up 7 bases and V 11 bases, and 11 bases lay outside the gene matches. The CDR3 covers 14 residues. The germline V gene encodes CDR1 SNHLY and CDR2 FYNNEI.

The chain is built from TRBV29-1 and TRBJ2-2; 7 nucleotides line up with TRBD1. Germline assignment: CDR1 SQVTM and CDR2 ANQGSEA. The J segment lost 6 bases and the V segment lost 4 bases, leaving 8 bases of the junction unmatched. The length of the CDR3 is 14 residues. The CDR3 sequence is CSVAPTGLAGELFF. CDR3 DNA sequence: TGCAGCGTTGCCCCGACAGGGTTGGCCGGGGAGCTGTTTTTT.

The J gene is TRBJ1-3, the V gene TRBV11-2; D is unresolved. Trimming took 6 bases from V and 3 from J, leaving 12 bases between them. The V gene's germline CDR1 is SGHAT and CDR2 FQNNGV. This CDR3 has 14 residues. The CDR3 reads CASSPGLSGNTIYF. CDR3 nucleotides: TGTGCCAGCAGTCCCGGACTTAGTGGAAACACCATATATTTT.

This sequence joins TRBV9 and TRBJ1-5; TRBD1 might be the D (5 bases). V gave up 0 bases and J gave up 5 bases, with 9 bases separating them. Per the germline V gene, CDR1 is SGDLS and CDR2 is YYNGEE. CDR3 length: 14 amino acids. The CDR3 coding sequence is TGTGCCAGCAGCGTAGAACTAGGGGATCAGCCCCAGCATTTT. Residues: CASSVELGDQPQHF.

This rearrangement joins TRBV11-3 to TRBJ2-1; 9 bases align to TRBD2. The germline V gene has CDR1 SGHNT and CDR2 YENEEA. The CDR3 runs to 14 residues. V gave up 6 bases and J gave up 6 bases; unmatched junction bases: 6. The CDR3 loop reads CASRLSGSSNEQFF. For the CDR3, the DNA is TGTGCCAGCAGGCTTAGCGGGAGTAGCAATGAGCAGTTCTTC.

V usage is TRBV7-2 and J usage is TRBJ1-2; perhaps TRBD1 as D (5 bases). The CDR3 consists of 17 residues. V lost 3 bases and J 5 bases, leaving 22 bases between the germline ends. The germline V gene encodes CDR1 SGHTA and CDR2 FQGNSA. This CDR3 is CASSFSGRAPTGYGYTF. The CDR3 region has the DNA TGTGCCAGCAGCTTTAGCGGCAGGGCCCCCACGGGGTATGGCTACACCTTC.

V is TRBV28 and J is TRBJ1-3; 7 bases agree with TRBD1. The CDR3 length is 15 residues. The germline V gene has CDR1 MDHEN and CDR2 SYDVKM. Trimming removed 5 bases from V and 0 bases from J; junction bases left unmatched: 4. Here the CDR3 DNA reads TGTGCCAGCAGTCGGGGACAGAGCTCTGGAAACACCATATATTTT. It specifies CASSRGQSSGNTIYF.

The J gene is TRBJ2-2, the V gene TRBV5-1; D remains unclear. Trimming took off 0 bases at V and 5 bases at J, with 8 bases between the two ends. CDR3 size: 14 residues. Germline V gene lookup returns CDR1 SGHRS and CDR2 YFSETQ. CDR3 sequence reads: CASSLVPPTGELFF. CDR3 bases: TGCGCCAGCAGCTTGGTGCCCCCGACCGGGGAGCTGTTTTTT.

The rearrangement links TRBV18 to TRBJ2-1; 8 nucleotides align to TRBD2. Germline trimming cut 2 bases from V and 10 bases from J; bases unmatched to any gene: 10. This CDR3 is built from 15 residues. From germline, CDR1 is KGHSH and CDR2 LQKENI. The CDR3 loop is CASSPTREGLGEQFF. As DNA, the CDR3 is TGTGCCAGCTCACCAACTCGGGAGGGCCTTGGAGAGCAGTTCTTC.

The gene calls are TRBV5-6 and TRBJ1-5, with 8 positions matching TRBD1. V was pared by 0 bases and J by 11 bases, with 10 bases of the junction left unmatched. The CDR3 sequence is 15 residues long. Germline CDR1 reads SGHDT; CDR2 reads YYEEEE. The CDR3 loop is CASSLVVEGQDAQHF. In nucleotides, the CDR3 is TGTGCCAGCAGCTTGGTAGTGGAGGGACAGGACGCCCAGCATTTT.

The rearrangement links TRBV5-6 to TRBJ2-1; D is undetermined. CDR1 and CDR2 from the germline V gene are SGHDT and YYEEEE. V was shortened by 0 bases and J by 1 base, with 8 bases between the two germline ends. The CDR3 is 15 residues long. The chain's CDR3 is CASSLVGYSYNEQFF. As DNA, the CDR3 is TGTGCCAGCAGCTTGGTAGGGTATTCCTACAATGAGCAGTTCTTC. The whole variable domain, remainder taken from reference TRBV5-6 and TRBJ2-1, is DAGVTQSPTHLIKTRGQQVTLRCSPKSGHDTVSWYQQALGQGPQFIFQYYEEEERQRGNFPDRFSGHQFPNYSSELNVNALLLGDSALYLCASSLVGYSYNEQFFGPGTRLTVL.

The rearrangement joins TRBV5-4 to TRBJ1-2; D unclear. Trimming took off 4 bases at V and 2 bases at J, with 9 bases between the two ends. This CDR3 spans 13 amino acids. CDR1 is SGHNT, CDR2 YYREEE, per germline (reference sequence). CDR3 sequence: CASSAPGNYGYTF. DNA of the CDR3: TGTGCCAGCAGCGCACCCGGGAACTATGGCTACACCTTC.

The genes are TRBV7-2 and TRBJ1-1, with 9 bases that match TRBD1. V was pared by 4 bases and J by 4 bases, with 1 base of the junction left unmatched. CDR1 and CDR2 from the germline V gene are SGHTA and FQGNSA. The CDR3 spans 13 residues. CDR3 sequence: CASSSGQGTEAFF. The CDR3 DNA reads TGTGCCAGCAGCTCGGGACAGGGCACTGAAGCTTTCTTT. Filled out from reference TRBV7-2 and TRBJ1-1, the complete variable domain reads GAGVSQSPSNKVTEKGKDVELRCDPISGHTALYWYRQSLGQGLEFLIYFQGNSAPDKSGLPSDRFSAERTGGSVSTLTIQRTQQEDSAVYLCASSSGQGTEAFFGQGTRLTVV.

This clone was seen only once. This rearrangement joins TRBV5-4 to TRBJ2-7; D call uncertain. The CDR3 sequence is 14 residues long. V was shortened by 2 bases and J by 0 bases, with 9 bases between the two germline ends. CDR1 and CDR2 (germline): SGHNT, YYREEE (reference sequence). The CDR3 region has the DNA TGTGCCAGCAGCTTAGACACGTTCTCCTACGAGCAGTACTTC. Protein product: CASSLDTFSYEQYF.

The chain combines TRBV6-8 with TRBJ2-3; no clear D gene. Germline V gene sequence: CDR1 MNHGY, CDR2 SAAAGT. The CDR3 extends over 12 amino acids. Trimming pared 6 bases from V and 3 bases from J, leaving 7 bases between. CDR3 in amino acids: CASSLWTDTQYF. In DNA form, the CDR3 reads TGTGCCAGCAGCCTTTGGACAGATACGCAGTATTTT.

The DNA for the CDR3 is TGTGCCTGGAGTCCGAGTGGGACGAGAGAGACCCAGTACTTC. Its protein is CAWSPSGTRETQYF. The J gene is TRBJ2-5, the V gene TRBV30; D might be TRBD1 or TRBD2, each matching 5 bases. The CDR3 extends over 14 amino acids. Germline V gene sequence: CDR1 GTSNPN, CDR2 SVGIG (reference sequence). The germline V and J ends were trimmed by 2 bases and 4 bases, with 14 bases remaining between them. Full variable domain (missing parts from reference TRBV30 and TRBJ2-5): SQTIHQWPATLVQPVGSPLSLECTVEGTSNPNLYWYRQAAGRGLQLLFYSVGIGQISSEVPQNLSASRPQDRQFILSSKKLLLSDSGFYLCAWSPSGTRETQYFGPGTRLLVL.

The V and J genes are TRBV28 and TRBJ2-4; 10 nucleotides match TRBD1. Germline loops: CDR1 MDHEN, CDR2 SYDVKM. The J segment lost 8 bases and the V segment lost 4 bases, leaving 8 bases of the junction unmatched. CDR3 length: 15 amino acids. CDR3 loop: CASSSTGTGAYIQYF. The CDR3, as DNA: TGTGCCAGCAGTTCTACCGGGACAGGGGCTTACATTCAGTACTTC.